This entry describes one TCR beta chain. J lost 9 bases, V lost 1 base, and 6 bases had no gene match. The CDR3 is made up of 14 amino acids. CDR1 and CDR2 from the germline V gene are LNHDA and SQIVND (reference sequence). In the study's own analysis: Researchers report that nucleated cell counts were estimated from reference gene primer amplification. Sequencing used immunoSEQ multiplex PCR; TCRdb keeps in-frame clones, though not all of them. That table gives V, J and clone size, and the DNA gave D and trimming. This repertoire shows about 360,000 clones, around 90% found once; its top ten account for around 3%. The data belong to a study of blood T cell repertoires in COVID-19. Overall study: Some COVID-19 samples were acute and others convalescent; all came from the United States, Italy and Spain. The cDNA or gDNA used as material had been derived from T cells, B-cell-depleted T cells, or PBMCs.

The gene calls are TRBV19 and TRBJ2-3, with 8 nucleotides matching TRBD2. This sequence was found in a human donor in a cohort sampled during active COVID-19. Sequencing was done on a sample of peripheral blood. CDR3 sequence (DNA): TGTGCCAGTAGTATAGGACTAGCGCCGGCCACGCAGTATTTT. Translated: CASSIGLAPATQYF.